This T cell receptor (beta chain) derives from a study of T cell responses to AZD1222 COVID-19 vaccine. Notes on the study in general: Seropositive status at baseline applied to only six AZD1222 recipients. The study found vaccine-associated CD4 TCRs spanning spike, dominant at 160-218 and 743-854.

On this clone itself: Its antigen is unknown.

The length of the CDR3 is 14 residues. Germline loops: CDR1 SQVTM, CDR2 ANQGSEA. V was pared by 4 bases and J by 4 bases, with 14 bases between. Here immunoSEQ multiplex PCR was the method, and the copy in TCRdb shows in-frame clones only, minus some. The profile shows 110,000 to 150,000 clones, 93% of them singletons. The TCR was taken from an adult in good health. The V call is TRBV29-1, the J call TRBJ2-1, with D possibly TRBD2 on 6 matching bases. Sequences were derived from peripheral blood, sampled on day 0 of AZD1222 vaccination. The chain's CDR3 is CSVGSGFEYNEQFF. The CDR3 bases are TGCAGCGTTGGGAGCGGGTTTGAATACAATGAGCAGTTCTTC.